Given below is one T cell receptor (beta chain) in context. Extraction of RNA preceded its reverse transcription into cDNA, which served as the sequencing template. Generated by immunoSEQ multiplex PCR, the TCRdb table keeps only in-frame clones and is missing some. Here the sample spans tens of thousands of clones, 29% being singletons. Noted treatment: oral pan-JAK inhibitor, 5-10 mg twice daily. This sample was taken from a study of CD8+ T cells in alopecia areata. Germline CDR1 SGHDN, CDR2 FVKESK. The CDR3 length is 13 residues. V shed 4 bases and J shed 6 bases, with 9 bases lying between them. This clonotype originated in a human donor with alopecia areata. Sample: CD8+ T cells sorted from blood, taken at week 4, from a patient treated with tofacitinib. This chain uses TRBV14 with TRBJ2-2; no clear D. The CDR3 reads CASSLTSAGELFF. For the CDR3, the DNA is TGTGCCAGCAGCCTAACCTCGGCCGGGGAGCTGTTTTTT.